The clone carrying this T cell receptor (beta chain) was observed a handful of times. The data belong to a study of blood T cell repertoires in COVID-19. This table comes from immunoSEQ multiplex PCR, and its TCRdb copy is limited to in-frame clones, with some not included. The sample holds some 300,000 clones, 70% to 90% seen once. Germline lookup yields CDR1 SGDLS and CDR2 YYNGEE. This CDR3 has 16 residues. Trimming took off 4 bases at V and 1 base at J, with 15 bases between the two ends. The sequenced sample was PBMCs or T cells enriched from blood (not recorded which). V usage is TRBV9 and J usage is TRBJ2-4; a possible D gene is TRBD1 (6 bases). This clonotype originated in a woman aged 60 to 75 in a cohort exposed to, infected with or recovered from COVID-19 (not recorded which). The CDR3 sequence: CASSSGESGAKNIQYF. The DNA for the CDR3 is TGTGCCAGCAGCTCAGGGGAGAGTGGGGCCAAAAACATTCAGTACTTC.